The present entry profiles one T cell receptor beta chain with its context. Its antigen is unidentified. There were healthy Caucasian individuals from Russia, aged about 6 to 95, serving as donors. CDR1 is DFQATT and CDR2 is SNEGSKA in the germline V gene (reference sequence). The germline V and J ends were trimmed by 0 bases and 2 bases, with 14 bases remaining between them. This CDR3 contains 15 residues. The source of the sample is a study of blood T cells in healthy people across ages. Study results and caveats: Calculation of diversity from one million T cells yielded estimates considered to be underestimates. Naive T cell percentage showed a strong correlation with TCR beta diversity.

A second PCR of roughly 7 to 11 cycles used a sample-barcoded 5' primer and a J-beta primer mix. TCRdb fed the 5' RACE reads into MiXCR, producing one record per CDR3 protein. This repertoire shows approximately 940,000 distinct CDR3 sequences, about 48% found once; its top ten account for around 15%. The clonotype was recovered from a man aged 25-45 years in good health. The chain uses TRBV20-1 and TRBJ2-7; no reliable D call. Specimen: blood. The CDR3 sequence is CSARDPAEPPYEQYF. CDR3 in DNA: TGCAGTGCTAGAGATCCGGCCGAGCCTCCCTACGAGCAGTACTTC.